Listed here are 22 T cell receptor beta chains from one sample, sequenced in a study of OX40 agonist ivuxolimab in advanced cancers. The table came from immunoSEQ multiplex PCR; TCRdb's copy has only in-frame clones and leaves some out. The table shows about 73,000 clones, with more than 85% occurring only once. Sequenced material: CD4+ or CD8+ T cells sorted from blood, taken in a trial of the OX40 agonist ivuxolimab. All receptors come from an adult with an advanced solid tumor such as melanoma, head and neck, liver or kidney cancer.

The V and J genes are TRBV6-1 and TRBJ2-3; tentatively, D is TRBD1 (5 bases). V was pared by 4 bases and J by 3 bases, with 8 bases between. The CDR3 loop spans 13 amino acids. CDR1 and CDR2 from the germline V gene are MNHNS and SASEGT. The CDR3 region is CASSATDTDTQYF. The DNA for the CDR3 is TGTGCCAGCAGTGCGACAGATACAGATACGCAGTATTTT.

The chain couples TRBV5-6 to TRBJ1-1, with unresolved D. Germline CDR1 SGHDT, CDR2 YYEEEE. This CDR3 spans 14 amino acids. Trimming shortened V by 4 bases and J by 6 bases, and 16 bases separated the two germline ends. The CDR3 here is CASSPVRGEPEAFF. DNA for the CDR3: TGTGCCAGCAGCCCCGTGCGGGGTGAGCCTGAAGCTTTCTTT.

The rearrangement joins TRBV5-6 to TRBJ1-3; D unresolved. Trimming shortened V by 3 bases and J by 1 base, and 14 bases separated the two germline ends. Looked up from germline, CDR1 is SGHDT and CDR2 is YYEEEE. CDR3 length equals 16 residues. CDR3 residues: CASSYRAPASGNTIYF. For the CDR3, the DNA is TGTGCCAGCAGCTATCGGGCCCCCGCGTCTGGAAACACCATATATTTT.

This clone occurred once. The gene calls are TRBV5-8 and TRBJ1-1; D may be TRBD1 (5 bases). The CDR3 has 14 residues. Germline loops: CDR1 SGHTS, CDR2 YDEGEE. With 4 bases removed from V and 4 bases from J, the gap between germline ends came to 14 bases. CDR3 sequence (DNA): TGTGCCAGCAGCCTTGGAACAGGCCGCACTGAAGCTTTCTTT. Translating it yields CASSLGTGRTEAFF.

The chain has TRBV19 and TRBJ1-5; D not resolved. There are 15 residues in the CDR3. The V gene lost 5 bases and the J gene lost 0 bases, with 11 bases spanning the gap. Germline lookup yields CDR1 LNHDA and CDR2 SQIVND (reference sequence). The CDR3 bases are TGTGCCAGTAGTGTGGGAGTGTATAGCAATCAGCCCCAGCATTTT. Protein sequence: CASSVGVYSNQPQHF.

V and J are TRBV2 and TRBJ2-3, with 8 bases lining up with TRBD2. The J segment lost 2 bases and the V segment lost 4 bases, leaving 8 bases of the junction unmatched. Germline V gives CDR1 SNHLY, CDR2 FYNNEI. The length of the CDR3 is 16 residues. The CDR3 region is CASSGSGMGDTDTQYF. CDR3 bases: TGTGCCAGCAGTGGTAGCGGGATGGGGGACACAGATACGCAGTATTTT.

This sequence joins TRBV5-1 and TRBJ2-3; 8 bases map to TRBD1. This CDR3 comprises 14 residues. CDR1 and CDR2 from the germline V gene are SGHRS and YFSETQ. V dropped 3 bases and J dropped 1; count of bases not matched to a gene: 1. CDR3 in DNA: TGCGCCAGCAGCTCGACAGGGGGCACAGATACGCAGTATTTT. It codes for CASSSTGGTDTQYF.

This clone appeared once. This chain links TRBV7-8 with TRBJ2-5; D possibly uses TRBD1 or TRBD2 (5 bases each). The J call is uncertain, as TRBJ2-7 better fits the DNA end. Germline CDR1 SGHVS, CDR2 FQNEAQ. The CDR3 covers 14 residues. The DNA for the CDR3 is TGTGCCAGCAGCTCGGGACCCGCGCGTTACGAGCAGTACTTC. Protein product: CASSSGPARYEQYF.

The chain couples TRBV7-2 to TRBJ2-5; 7 bases match TRBD2. The CDR3 length is 13 residues. The junction had 4 bases not matched to a gene; V was cut back by 5 bases and J by 4 bases. Per germline, CDR1 SGHTA and CDR2 FQGNSA. DNA of the CDR3: TGTGCCAGCAGCGAGCGGGGCAGAGAGACCCAGTACTTC. Its translation: CASSERGRETQYF.

J is TRBJ2-5 and V is TRBV7-9; D may be TRBD2 (5 bases). Germline V CDR1 and CDR2: SEHNR, FQNEAQ (reference sequence). CDR3 length: 13 residues. V was clipped by 11 bases and J by 4 bases, with 17 bases between them. For the CDR3, the DNA is TGTGCCCTCGGCACGGCGGCGGGAGAGACCCAGTACTTC. It codes for CALGTAAGETQYF. Full variable domain (outside the CDR3, taken from reference TRBV7-9 and TRBJ2-5): DTGVSQNPRHKITKRGQNVTFRCDPISEHNRLYWYRQTLGQGPEFLTYFQNEAQLEKSRLLSDRFSAERPKGSFSTLEIQRTEQGDSAMYLCALGTAAGETQYFGPGTRLLVL.

The chain is built from TRBV10-2 and TRBJ2-1; 7 positions agree with TRBD2. Germline assignment: CDR1 WSHSY and CDR2 SAAADI. This CDR3 has 13 residues. With V trimmed by 7 bases and J by 12 bases, 12 bases remained unmatched. The CDR3 here is CASTGNHAGVQFF. The CDR3, as DNA: TGCGCCAGCACCGGAAATCATGCGGGGGTGCAGTTCTTC.

The chain recombines TRBV27 with TRBJ2-7; 11 bases map to TRBD2. The germline V gene has CDR1 MNHEY and CDR2 SMNVEV (reference sequence). The CDR3 contains 15 residues. Trimming removed 4 bases from V and 1 base from J; junction bases left unmatched: 3. CDR3 amino acids: CASSSRLAGSYEQYF. CDR3 in DNA: TGTGCCAGCAGTTCCAGACTAGCGGGGTCCTACGAGCAGTACTTC.

The chain couples TRBV10-3 to TRBJ2-7; 13 nucleotides match TRBD2. Germline assignment: CDR1 ENHRY and CDR2 SYGVKD. The CDR3 is 15 amino acids. The V segment lost 6 bases and the J segment 3 bases; nucleotides outside the gene matches: 5. The CDR3 nucleotides read TGTGCCATCAGGGACGGACTAGCGGGAGTCTACGAGCAGTACTTC. This sequence encodes CAIRDGLAGVYEQYF.

The chain is built from TRBV25-1 and TRBJ2-5, with 9 bases fitting TRBD1. Germline values: CDR1 MGHDK, CDR2 SYGVNS. J lost 5 bases, V lost 3 bases, and 13 bases had no gene match. CDR3 length: 17 amino acids. The DNA of the CDR3 is TGTGCCAGCAGTGACCCGGGACAGGGACCCAAAGGGGAGACCCAGTACTTC. Translating gives CASSDPGQGPKGETQYF. Full variable domain (missing parts from reference TRBV25-1 and TRBJ2-5): EADIYQTPRYLVIGTGKKITLECSQTMGHDKMYWYQQDPGMELHLIHYSYGVNSTEKGDLSSESTVSRIRTEHFPLTLESARPSHTSQYLCASSDPGQGPKGETQYFGPGTRLLVL.

The chain recombines TRBV30 with TRBJ2-3; TRBD1 might be the D (5 bases). Trimming left V 3 bases short and J 5 bases short, with 9 bases between. The CDR3 contains 12 residues. The germline V gene encodes CDR1 GTSNPN and CDR2 SVGIG (reference sequence). CDR3 in amino acids: CAWSLQGDTQYF. Written as DNA, the CDR3 is TGTGCCTGGAGCCTCCAGGGAGATACGCAGTATTTT.

The chain employs TRBV5-1 and TRBJ2-2; D remains ambiguous. Trimming cost V 0 bases and J 5 bases, with 8 bases left between them. The length of the CDR3 is 14 residues. The germline gives CDR1 SGHRS, CDR2 YFSETQ. DNA for the CDR3: TGCGCCAGCAGCTTGGTGGTAGCAACCGGGGAGCTGTTTTTT. Its protein product is CASSLVVATGELFF.

The rearrangement joins TRBV19 to TRBJ2-2, with 9 bases matching TRBD1. From germline, CDR1 is LNHDA and CDR2 SQIVND (reference sequence). CDR3 size: 15 residues. This chain's CDR3 is CVTSRRDRDTGELFF. The CDR3 DNA sequence: TGTGTCACATCACGCCGGGACAGGGACACCGGGGAGCTGTTTTTT.

This clone was observed a few times. The V call is TRBV30, the J call TRBJ1-1; tentatively, D is TRBD1 (5 bases). The CDR3 extends over 13 amino acids. Germline loops: CDR1 GTSNPN, CDR2 SVGIG (reference sequence). Trimming left V 4 bases short and J 1 base short, with 10 bases between. The CDR3 sequence is CAWNPGPNTEAFF. The CDR3 region has the DNA TGTGCCTGGAACCCGGGACCGAACACTGAAGCTTTCTTT.

The chain joins TRBV27 to TRBJ2-1; maybe TRBD2 (6 bases). Per germline, CDR1 MNHEY and CDR2 SMNVEV (reference sequence). Trimming took 4 bases from V and 1 from J, leaving 14 bases between them. The CDR3 runs to 16 residues. The CDR3 loop is CASSSYSGRSYNEQFF. The CDR3 nucleotides read TGTGCCAGCAGTTCCTATTCAGGGAGGTCCTACAATGAGCAGTTCTTC.

This chain joins TRBV7-2 and TRBJ2-2; D ambiguous. The V gene lost 2 bases and the J gene lost 3 bases, with 10 bases spanning the gap. The CDR3 totals 15 residues. Germline loops: CDR1 SGHTA, CDR2 FQGNSA. CDR3: CASSLQGVDTGELFF. As DNA, the CDR3 is TGTGCCAGCAGCTTACAAGGTGTGGACACCGGGGAGCTGTTTTTT.

This sequence joins TRBV5-8 and TRBJ2-5; D not certain. V lost 4 bases and J lost 2, with 15 bases in between. Germline V gives CDR1 SGHTS, CDR2 YDEGEE. This CDR3 is built from 15 residues. The CDR3 DNA reads TGTGCCAGCAGCGGACGGCAGGCCGTACAAGAGACCCAGTACTTC. It encodes CASSGRQAVQETQYF. The entire variable domain, with the rest obtained from reference TRBV5-8 and TRBJ2-5, is as follows: EAGVTQSPTHLIKTRGQQATLRCSPISGHTSVYWYQQALGLGLQFLLWYDEGEERNRGNFPPRFSGRQFPNYSSELNVNALELEDSALYLCASSGRQAVQETQYFGPGTRLLVL.

The CDR3 coding sequence is TGCGCCAGCAGCTTGAATACTCGGGACACCGGGGAGCTGTTTTTT. Its protein product is CASSLNTRDTGELFF. This chain uses TRBV5-1 with TRBJ2-2; D is uncertain. The V gene's germline CDR1 is SGHRS and CDR2 YFSETQ. Trimming removed 1 base from V and 3 bases from J, with 10 bases in between. CDR3 length: 15 residues.